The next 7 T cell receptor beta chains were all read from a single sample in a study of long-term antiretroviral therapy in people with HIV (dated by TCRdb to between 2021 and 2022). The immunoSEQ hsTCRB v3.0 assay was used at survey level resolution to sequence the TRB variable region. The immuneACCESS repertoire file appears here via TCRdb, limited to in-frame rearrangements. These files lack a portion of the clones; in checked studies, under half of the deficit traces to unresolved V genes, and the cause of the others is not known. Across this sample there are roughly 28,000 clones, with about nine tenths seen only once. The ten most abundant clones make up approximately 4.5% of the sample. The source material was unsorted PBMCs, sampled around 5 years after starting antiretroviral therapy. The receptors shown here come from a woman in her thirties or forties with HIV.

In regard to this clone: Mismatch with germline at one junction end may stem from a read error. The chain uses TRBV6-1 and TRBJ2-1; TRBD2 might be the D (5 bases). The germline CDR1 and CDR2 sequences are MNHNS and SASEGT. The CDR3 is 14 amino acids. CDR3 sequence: CATIFRGPENGQFF. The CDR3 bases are TGTGCCACCATATTTAGAGGGCCTGAAAATGGGCAGTTCTTC.

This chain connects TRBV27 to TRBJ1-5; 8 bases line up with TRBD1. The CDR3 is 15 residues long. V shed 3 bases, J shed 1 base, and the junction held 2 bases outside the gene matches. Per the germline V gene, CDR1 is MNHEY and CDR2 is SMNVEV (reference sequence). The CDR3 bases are TGTGCCAGCAGTTTGGGGACAGGAAGCAATCAGCCCCAGCATTTT. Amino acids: CASSLGTGSNQPQHF.

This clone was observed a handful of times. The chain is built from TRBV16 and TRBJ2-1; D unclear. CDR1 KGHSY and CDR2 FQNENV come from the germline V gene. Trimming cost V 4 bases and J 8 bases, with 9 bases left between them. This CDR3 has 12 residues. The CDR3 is CASSLSGDEQFF. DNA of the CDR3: TGTGCCAGCAGCCTTTCCGGAGATGAGCAGTTCTTC. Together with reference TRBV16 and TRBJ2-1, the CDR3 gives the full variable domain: GEEVAQTPKHLVRGEGQKAKLYCAPIKGHSYVFWYQQVLKNEFKFLISFQNENVFDETGMPKERFSAKCLPNSPCSLEIQATKLEDSAVYFCASSLSGDEQFFGPGTRLTVL.

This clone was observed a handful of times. The DNA for the CDR3 is TGTGCCAGCAGTGACTCGAGCGGGGGGAACAATGAGCAGTTCTTC. This codes for CASSDSSGGNNEQFF. This chain joins TRBV6-4 and TRBJ2-1, with 9 bases that match TRBD2. The germline V gene has CDR1 MRHNA and CDR2 SNTAGT. V lost 0 bases and J lost 5; bases outside the gene matches: 2. CDR3 length: 15 residues.

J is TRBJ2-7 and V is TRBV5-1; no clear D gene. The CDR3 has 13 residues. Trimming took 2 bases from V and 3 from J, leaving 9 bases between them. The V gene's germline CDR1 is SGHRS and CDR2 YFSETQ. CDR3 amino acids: CASSFTQGYEQYF. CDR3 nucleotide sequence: TGCGCCAGCAGCTTTACACAAGGCTACGAGCAGTACTTC.

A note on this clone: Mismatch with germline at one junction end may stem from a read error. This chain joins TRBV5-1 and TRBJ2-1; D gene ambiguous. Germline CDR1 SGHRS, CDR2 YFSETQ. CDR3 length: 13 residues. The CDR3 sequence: CASSLGSNNEQFF. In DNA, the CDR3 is TGCGCCAGCAGCTTGGGCTCCAACAATGAGCAGTTCTTC.

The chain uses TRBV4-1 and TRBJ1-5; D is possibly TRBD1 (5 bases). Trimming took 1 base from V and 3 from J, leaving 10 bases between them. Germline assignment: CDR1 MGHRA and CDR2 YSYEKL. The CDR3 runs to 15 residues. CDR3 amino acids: CASSQGQLSNQPQHF. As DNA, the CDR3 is TGCGCCAGCAGCCAAGGACAGCTTTCCAATCAGCCCCAGCATTTT.